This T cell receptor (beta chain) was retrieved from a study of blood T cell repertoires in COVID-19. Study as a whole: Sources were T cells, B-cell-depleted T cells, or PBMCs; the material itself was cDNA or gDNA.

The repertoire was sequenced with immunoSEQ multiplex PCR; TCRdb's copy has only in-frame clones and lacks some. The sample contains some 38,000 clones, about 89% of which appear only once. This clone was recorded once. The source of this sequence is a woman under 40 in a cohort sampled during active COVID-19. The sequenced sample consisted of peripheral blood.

CDR3 region: CAPQSGVRPSSYNSPLHF. The DNA of the CDR3 is TGTGCCCCCCAATCGGGTGTAAGGCCGAGCTCCTATAATTCACCCCTCCACTTT. V gene TRBV30 combines with J gene TRBJ1-6; no reliable D call. The CDR3 extends over 18 amino acids. Germline CDR1 GTSNPN, CDR2 SVGIG (reference sequence). V was pared by 8 bases and J by 0 bases, with 23 bases between. Full variable domain (rest looked up from reference TRBV30 and TRBJ1-6): SQTIHQWPATLVQPVGSPLSLECTVEGTSNPNLYWYRQAAGRGLQLLFYSVGIGQISSEVPQNLSASRPQDRQFILSSKKLLLSDSGFYLCAPQSGVRPSSYNSPLHFGNGTRLTVT.